This T cell receptor (beta chain) was sequenced for a study of blood T cell repertoires in COVID-19. Original processing notes: Quantification of nucleated cells was approximated via reference gene primer amplification. The protocol was immunoSEQ multiplex PCR, while the TCRdb copy is restricted to in-frame clones and leaves out a portion. The V and J calls and clone size are taken from that table; D and trimming were inferred from the DNA. Among about 160,000 clones, approximately 80% were seen once, and the ten largest hold about 10%. There are 17 residues in the CDR3. Per germline, CDR1 SEHNR and CDR2 FQNEAQ (reference sequence). The germline V and J ends were trimmed by 4 bases and 6 bases, with 22 bases remaining between them.

V and J are TRBV7-9 and TRBJ1-5; weak D call: TRBD1 (5 bases). This receptor was taken from a woman aged 80 or older with active or convalescent COVID-19. What was sequenced was peripheral blood. CDR3 region: CASSSLAQGEEGQPQHF. The CDR3 DNA is TGTGCCAGCAGCTCTTTAGCCCAGGGTGAGGAGGGTCAGCCCCAGCATTTT.